This T cell receptor (beta chain) was recovered during a study of cytomegalovirus exposure and HLA in healthy donors. Vbeta (60) and Jbeta (13) primers were used in the PCR. The table came from immunoSEQ multiplex PCR; TCRdb's copy has only in-frame clones and leaves some out. The sample carries 150,000 to 200,000 clones, more than 65% recorded once. V dropped 11 bases and J dropped 1 base, with 9 bases sitting between them. CDR1 is SNHLY, CDR2 FYNNEI, per germline. CDR3 length: 11 amino acids. Remarks on this clone: Its antigen is currently unknown.

Study-level results: Whilst most TCR sequences proved rare, a subset of public TCRs occurred across many donors. Some V segments, TRBV6-2 and TRBV6-3 among them, were indistinguishable and were therefore excluded. Immune exposure was documented only through CMV serostatus. Reportedly, a later analysis found an Asian-associated ancestry cluster had fewer N-insertions than the approximately 670-donor mean.

V is TRBV2 and J is TRBJ2-7; maybe TRBD2 (6 bases). The TCR comes from a young man in good health and CMV-seronegative. The sample consisted of PBMCs. CDR3 protein: CAAGGSYEQYF. CDR3 nucleotide sequence: TGTGCCGCCGGAGGGTCCTACGAGCAGTACTTC.